This TCR beta chain was identified during a study of blood T cell repertoires in COVID-19. Profiling relied on immunoSEQ multiplex PCR, and the TCRdb table lists in-frame clones only, not all of them. The repertoire consists of a few hundred thousand clones, with just over 85% occurring once and the leading ten covering 2.5% to 3%. The CDR3 contains 13 residues. Trimming removed 1 base from V and 12 bases from J, with 16 bases in between. The sequencing input was peripheral blood. This TCR came from a woman younger than 45 with active or convalescent COVID-19. This rearrangement joins TRBV12-3 or TRBV12-4 to TRBJ2-7; D might be TRBD1 (5 bases). Written as DNA, the CDR3 is TGTGCCAGCAGTTTAGGAAGCAGGGTCAATTCGTACTTC. Its translation: CASSLGSRVNSYF.